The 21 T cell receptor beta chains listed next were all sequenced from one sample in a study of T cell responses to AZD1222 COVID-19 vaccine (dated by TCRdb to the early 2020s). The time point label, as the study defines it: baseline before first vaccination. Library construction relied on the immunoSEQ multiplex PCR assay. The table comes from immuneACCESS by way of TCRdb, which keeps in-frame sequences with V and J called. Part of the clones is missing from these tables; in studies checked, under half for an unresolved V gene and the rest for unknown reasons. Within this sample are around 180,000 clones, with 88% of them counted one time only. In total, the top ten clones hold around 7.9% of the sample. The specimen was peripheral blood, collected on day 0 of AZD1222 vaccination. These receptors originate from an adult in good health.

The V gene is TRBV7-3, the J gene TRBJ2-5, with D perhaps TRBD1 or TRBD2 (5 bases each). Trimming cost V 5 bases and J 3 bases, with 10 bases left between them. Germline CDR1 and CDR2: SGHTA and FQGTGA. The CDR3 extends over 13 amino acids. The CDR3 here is CASSRGAKETQYF. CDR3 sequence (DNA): TGTGCCAGCAGCCGAGGGGCGAAAGAGACCCAGTACTTC.

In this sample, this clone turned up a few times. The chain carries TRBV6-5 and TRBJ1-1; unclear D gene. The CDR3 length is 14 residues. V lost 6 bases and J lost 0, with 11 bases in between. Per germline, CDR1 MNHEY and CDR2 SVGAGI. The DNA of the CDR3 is TGTGCCAGCAGCCCCGACACCTTGAACACTGAAGCTTTCTTT. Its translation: CASSPDTLNTEAFF.

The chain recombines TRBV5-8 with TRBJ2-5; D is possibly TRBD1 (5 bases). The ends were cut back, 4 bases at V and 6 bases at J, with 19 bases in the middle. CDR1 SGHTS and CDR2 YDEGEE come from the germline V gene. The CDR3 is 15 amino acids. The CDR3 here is CASSAFRGREKTQYF. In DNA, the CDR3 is TGTGCCAGCAGCGCTTTTAGGGGCAGGGAAAAGACCCAGTACTTC.

The CDR3 sequence: CATSGPVRGAEDEQFF. The DNA of the CDR3 is TGTGCCACCAGTGGCCCAGTCAGGGGCGCAGAGGATGAGCAGTTCTTC. The genes are TRBV24-1 and TRBJ2-1; TRBD1 might be the D (6 bases). CDR3 length equals 16 residues. Deletions cut 5 bases from V and 8 bases from J, with 21 bases between. Germline CDR1 reads KGHDR; CDR2 reads SFDVKD.

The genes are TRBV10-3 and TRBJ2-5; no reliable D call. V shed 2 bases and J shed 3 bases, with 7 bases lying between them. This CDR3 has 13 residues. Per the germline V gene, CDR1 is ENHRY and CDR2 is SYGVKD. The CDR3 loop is CAISETLKETQYF. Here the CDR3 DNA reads TGTGCCATCAGTGAGACCTTAAAAGAGACCCAGTACTTC.

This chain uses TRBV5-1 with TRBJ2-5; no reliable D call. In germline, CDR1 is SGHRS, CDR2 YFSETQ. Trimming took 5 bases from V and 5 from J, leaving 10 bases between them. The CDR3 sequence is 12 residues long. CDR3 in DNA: TGCGCCAGCAGTGTGCAGTGGGAGACCCAGTACTTC. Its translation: CASSVQWETQYF.

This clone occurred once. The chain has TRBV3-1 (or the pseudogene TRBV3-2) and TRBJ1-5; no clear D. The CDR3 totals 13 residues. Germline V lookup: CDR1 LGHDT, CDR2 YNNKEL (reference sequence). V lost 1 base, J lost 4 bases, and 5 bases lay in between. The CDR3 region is CASSQGENQPQHF. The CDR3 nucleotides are TGTGCCAGCAGCCAAGGAGAGAATCAGCCCCAGCATTTT.

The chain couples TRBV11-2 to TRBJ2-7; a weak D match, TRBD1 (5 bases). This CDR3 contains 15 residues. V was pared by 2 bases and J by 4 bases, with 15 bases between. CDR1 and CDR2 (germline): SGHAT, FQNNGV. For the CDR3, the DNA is TGTGCCAGCAGCTTAATCACAGGCGCCGTTTACGAGCAGTACTTC. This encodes CASSLITGAVYEQYF.

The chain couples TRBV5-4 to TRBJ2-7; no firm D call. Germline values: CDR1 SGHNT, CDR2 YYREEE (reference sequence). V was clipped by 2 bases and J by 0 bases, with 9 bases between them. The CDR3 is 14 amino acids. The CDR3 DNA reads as TGTGCCAGCAGCTTTCAGACAACCTCCTACGAGCAGTACTTC. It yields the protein CASSFQTTSYEQYF.

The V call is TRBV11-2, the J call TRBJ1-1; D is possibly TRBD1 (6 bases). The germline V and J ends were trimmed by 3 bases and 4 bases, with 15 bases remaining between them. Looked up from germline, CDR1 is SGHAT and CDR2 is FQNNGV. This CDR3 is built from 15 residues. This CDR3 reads CASSLGIMGATEAFF. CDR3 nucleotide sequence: TGTGCCAGCAGCTTGGGGATAATGGGGGCCACTGAAGCTTTCTTT.

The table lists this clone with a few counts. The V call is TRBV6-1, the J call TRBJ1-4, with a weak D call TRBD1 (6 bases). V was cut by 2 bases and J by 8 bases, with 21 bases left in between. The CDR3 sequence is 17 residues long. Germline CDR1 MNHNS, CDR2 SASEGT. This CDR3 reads CASSEYGRTENLEKLFF. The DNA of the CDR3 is TGTGCCAGCAGTGAATACGGGAGGACAGAGAATTTAGAAAAACTGTTTTTT.

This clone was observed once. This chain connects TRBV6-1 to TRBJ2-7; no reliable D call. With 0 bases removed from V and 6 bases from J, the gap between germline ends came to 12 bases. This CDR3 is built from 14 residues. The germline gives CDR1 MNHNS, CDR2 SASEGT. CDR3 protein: CASSEAATATEQYF. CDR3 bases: TGTGCCAGCAGTGAAGCGGCTACAGCGACCGAGCAGTACTTC.

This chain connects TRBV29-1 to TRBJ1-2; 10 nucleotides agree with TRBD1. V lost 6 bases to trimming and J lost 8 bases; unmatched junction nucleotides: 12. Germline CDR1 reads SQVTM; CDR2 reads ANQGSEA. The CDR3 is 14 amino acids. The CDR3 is CSVQARTGGGGYTF. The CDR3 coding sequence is TGCAGCGTGCAGGCCCGGACAGGGGGGGGCGGCTACACCTTC.

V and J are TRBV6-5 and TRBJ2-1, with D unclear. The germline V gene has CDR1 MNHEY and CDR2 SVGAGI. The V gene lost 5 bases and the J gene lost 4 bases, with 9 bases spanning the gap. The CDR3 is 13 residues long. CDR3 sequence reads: CASSPQTYNEQFF. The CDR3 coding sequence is TGTGCCAGCAGTCCACAAACTTACAATGAGCAGTTCTTC.

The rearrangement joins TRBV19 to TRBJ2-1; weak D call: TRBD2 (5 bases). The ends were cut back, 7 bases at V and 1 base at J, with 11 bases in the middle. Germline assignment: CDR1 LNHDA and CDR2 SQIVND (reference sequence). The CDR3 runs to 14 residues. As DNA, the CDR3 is TGTGCCAGTACCCCGGGGAGATCCTACAATGAGCAGTTCTTC. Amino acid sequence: CASTPGRSYNEQFF.

The CDR3 is CASSASGEPPYEQYF. The CDR3 DNA is TGTGCCAGCAGCGCTAGCGGGGAGCCTCCCTACGAGCAGTACTTC. This chain connects TRBV11-3 to TRBJ2-7; TRBD2 matches 9 bases. This CDR3 is 15 amino acids long. Germline V CDR1 and CDR2: SGHNT, YENEEA. Trimming at V came to 5 bases and at J to 2 bases, leaving 7 bases not matched to a gene. Based on the CDR3 plus reference TRBV11-3 and TRBJ2-7, the full variable domain is EAGVVQSPRYKIIEKKQPVAFWCNPISGHNTLYWYLQNLGQGPELLIRYENEEAVDDSQLPKDRFSAERLKGVDSTLKIQPAELGDSAVYLCASSASGEPPYEQYFGPGTRLTVT.

CDR3 sequence reads: CASSLDRPSTDTQYF. As DNA, the CDR3 is TGTGCCAGCAGTTTGGACCGACCTAGCACAGATACGCAGTATTTT. J is TRBJ2-3 and V is TRBV6-5; D remains unclear. The CDR3 sequence is 15 residues long. V gave up 4 bases and J gave up 0 bases, with 11 bases separating them. Germline V gene sequence: CDR1 MNHEY, CDR2 SVGAGI.

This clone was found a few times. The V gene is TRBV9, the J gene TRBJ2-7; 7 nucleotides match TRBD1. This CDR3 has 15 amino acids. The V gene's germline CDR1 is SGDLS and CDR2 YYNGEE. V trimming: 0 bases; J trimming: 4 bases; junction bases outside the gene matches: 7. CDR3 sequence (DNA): TGTGCCAGCAGCGTAGGTGGGGACAGAAAATACGAGCAGTACTTC. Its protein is CASSVGGDRKYEQYF.

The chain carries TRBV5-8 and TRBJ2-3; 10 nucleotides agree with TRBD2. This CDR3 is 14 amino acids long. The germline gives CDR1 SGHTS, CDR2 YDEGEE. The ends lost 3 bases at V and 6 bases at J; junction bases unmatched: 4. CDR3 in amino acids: CASSSSGGPDTQYF. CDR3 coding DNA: TGTGCCAGCAGCTCTAGCGGGGGACCGGATACGCAGTATTTT.

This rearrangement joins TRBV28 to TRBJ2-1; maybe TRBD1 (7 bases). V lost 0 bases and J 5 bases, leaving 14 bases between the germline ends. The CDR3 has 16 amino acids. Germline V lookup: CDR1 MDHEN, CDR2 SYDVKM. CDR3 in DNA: TGTGCCAGCAGTTTATGGACAGGGAGGATAGACAATGAGCAGTTCTTC. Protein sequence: CASSLWTGRIDNEQFF.

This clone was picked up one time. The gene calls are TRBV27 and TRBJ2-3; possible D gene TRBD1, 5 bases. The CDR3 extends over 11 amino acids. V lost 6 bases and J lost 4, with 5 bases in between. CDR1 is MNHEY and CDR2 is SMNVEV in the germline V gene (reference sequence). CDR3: CASSRADTQYF. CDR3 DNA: TGTGCCAGCAGCAGGGCAGATACGCAGTATTTT.